The rows below give T cell receptor beta chains drawn from one sample of a study of T cell repertoires in cytomegalovirus infection. MiXCR, run by TCRdb on the reads, gives a single entry per CDR3 protein. The data contain some 450,000 distinct CDR3 sequences, roughly 30% of them singletons. Sequenced material: PBMCs. These TCRs come from a human donor in good health (CMV status not recorded). Some clones in this sample may be carry-over from other donors' samples. The CDR3 runs from the conserved cysteine through the conserved F or W. D genes are given only for firm matches. Not every row has a clone size; where given, it reads once, few, many or a size class.

TRBV29-1	-	-	TRBJ2-3	CSASPTEHGTDTQYF	TGCAGCGCGAGCCCGACAGAGCACGGAACAGATACGCAGTATTTT
TRBV7-9	many	-	TRBJ2-3	CASSPRGDSTDTQYF	TGTGCCAGCAGCCCACGGGGAGATAGCACAGATACGCAGTATTTT
TRBV7-8	-	-	TRBJ2-3	CASSLARRRADTQYF	TGTGCCAGCAGCTTAGCTCGTCGGAGGGCAGATACGCAGTATTTT
TRBV28	-	-	TRBJ2-7	CASSLWGDLYF	TGTGCCAGCAGTTTATGGGGGGACCTCTACTTC
TRBV12-3/TRBV12-4	-	TRBD1	TRBJ1-6	CASSKGAKNSPLHF	TGTGCCAGCAGTAAGGGGGCCAAGAATTCACCCCTCCACTTT
TRBV7-2	medium-sized	TRBD1	TRBJ1-5	CASSSTLNRGAYQPQHF	TGTGCCAGCAGCTCGACCTTAAACAGGGGCGCTTATCAGCCCCAGCATTTT
TRBV12-3/TRBV12-4	few	-	TRBJ2-2	CASSSSVGRSPGELFF	TGTGCCAGCAGTTCCAGCGTAGGCCGTTCCCCCGGGGAGCTGTTTTTT
TRBV6-1	few	TRBD1	TRBJ1-4	CASSGRGGQGNEKLFF	TGTGCCAGCAGTGGTAGAGGGGGCCAGGGTAATGAAAAACTGTTTTTT
TRBV20-1	-	-	TRBJ2-3	CSAGIPDTQYF	TGCAGTGCCGGGATTCCAGATACGCAGTATTTT
TRBV12-3/TRBV12-4	many	-	TRBJ1-4	CASSLASLDEKLFF	TGTGCCAGCAGTTTAGCCAGCCTCGATGAAAAACTGTTTTTT
TRBV7-2	few	-	TRBJ2-5	CASSSYLQGRGLETQYF	TGTGCCAGCAGCAGCTATTTACAGGGGAGGGGGTTAGAGACCCAGTACTTC
TRBV29-1	-	-	TRBJ1-1	CSANTGTWYIEAFF	TGCAGCGCAAATACAGGGACTTGGTACATTGAAGCTTTCTTT
TRBV12-3/TRBV12-4	many	TRBD2	TRBJ2-1	CASTSWAGEAPSFF	TGTGCCAGCACGAGTTGGGCGGGGGAGGCCCCGTCGTTCTTC
TRBV2	once	TRBD2	TRBJ2-2	CASSDVAGEPSNTGELFF	TGTGCCAGCAGTGACGTAGCGGGGGAACCCTCGAACACCGGGGAGCTGTTTTTT
TRBV7-2	few	-	TRBJ1-2	CASSYPGRHHGYTF	TGTGCCAGCAGCTACCCGGGACGGCACCATGGCTACACCTTC
TRBV5-5	few	-	TRBJ2-7	CASSLFGTASYEQYF	TGTGCCAGCAGCTTGTTCGGGACCGCATCCTACGAGCAGTACTTC
TRBV7-6	-	-	TRBJ2-2	CASSDTVTGELFF	TGTGCCAGCAGTGATACTGTAACCGGGGAGCTGTTTTTT
TRBV4-2	-	-	TRBJ1-4	CASSFSGGEKLFF	TGTGCCAGCAGCTTTTCGGGGGGCGAAAAACTGTTTTTT
TRBV18	-	-	TRBJ1-5	CASSALPPVQTINHPQHF	TGTGCCAGCTCAGCCCTCCCCCCTGTCCAGACGATTAATCATCCCCAGCATTTT
TRBV5-4	-	TRBD2	TRBJ2-7	CASSLGLTSGAQVGEQYF	TGTGCCAGCAGCTTGGGACTGACTAGCGGTGCCCAGGTGGGTGAGCAGTACTTC
TRBV12-5	-	-	TRBJ1-1	CASGLGGGTEAFF	TGTGCTAGTGGTTTGGGAGGGGGCACTGAAGCTTTCTTT
TRBV5-1	-	-	TRBJ1-5	CASSPGPYSNQPQHF	TGCGCCAGCAGTCCCGGGCCATACAGCAATCAGCCCCAGCATTTT
TRBV6-2/TRBV6-3	-	TRBD1	TRBJ1-6	CASSRDRSNSPLHF	TGTGCCAGCAGTCGGGACAGATCTAATTCACCCCTCCACTTT
TRBV7-2	many	-	TRBJ1-4	CASSFDRRGEKLFF	TGTGCCAGCAGCTTCGACAGGAGGGGTGAAAAACTGTTTTTT
TRBV7-2	-	-	TRBJ2-7	CASSKTSSLDYEQYF	TGTGCCAGCAGCAAAACAAGCTCATTGGACTACGAGCAGTACTTC
TRBV7-8	many	TRBD1	TRBJ1-6	CASSEGADRGNSPLHF	TGTGCCAGCAGCGAGGGCGCGGACAGGGGGAATTCACCCCTCCACTTT